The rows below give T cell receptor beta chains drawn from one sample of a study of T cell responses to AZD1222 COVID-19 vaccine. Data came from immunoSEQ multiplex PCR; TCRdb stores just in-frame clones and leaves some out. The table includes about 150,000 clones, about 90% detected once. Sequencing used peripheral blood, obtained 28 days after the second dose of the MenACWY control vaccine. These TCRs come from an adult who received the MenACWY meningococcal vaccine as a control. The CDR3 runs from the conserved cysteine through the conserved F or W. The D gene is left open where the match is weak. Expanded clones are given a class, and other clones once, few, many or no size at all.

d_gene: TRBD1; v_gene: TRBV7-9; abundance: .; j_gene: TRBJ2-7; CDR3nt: TGTGCCAGCAGCTCATTGTCCGGGACAGGGACGTCCTACGAGCAGTACTTC; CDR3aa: CASSSLSGTGTSYEQYF
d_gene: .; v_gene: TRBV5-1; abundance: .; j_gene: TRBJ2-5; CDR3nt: TGCGCCAGCAGCTCCTCCCAGGCAGCCCCCCAAGAGACCCAGTACTTC; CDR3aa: CASSSSQAAPQETQYF
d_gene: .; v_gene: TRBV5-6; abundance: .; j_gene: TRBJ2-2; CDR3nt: TGTGCCAGCAGCCGACCCCCGGCGAACACCGGGGAGCTGTTTTTT; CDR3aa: CASSRPPANTGELFF
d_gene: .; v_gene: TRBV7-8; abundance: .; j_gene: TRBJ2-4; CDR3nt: TGTGCCAGCAGCCAGGGGGGGGCGCAGGACATTCAGTACTTC; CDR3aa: CASSQGGAQDIQYF
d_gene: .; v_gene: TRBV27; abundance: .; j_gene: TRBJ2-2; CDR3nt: TGTGCCAGCAGTTTTAACACTCGTGGAACCGGGGAGCTGTTTTTT; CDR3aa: CASSFNTRGTGELFF
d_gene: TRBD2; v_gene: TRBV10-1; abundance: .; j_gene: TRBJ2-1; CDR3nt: TGCGCCAGCAAGCCTAGCGGGACCGATGAGCAGTTCTTC; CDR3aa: CASKPSGTDEQFF
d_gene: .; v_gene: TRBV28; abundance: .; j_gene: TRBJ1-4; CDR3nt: TGTGCCAGCAGTTTATTAGGAGGATGGGTGGGTGGTGAAAAACTGTTTTTT; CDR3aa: CASSLLGGWVGGEKLFF
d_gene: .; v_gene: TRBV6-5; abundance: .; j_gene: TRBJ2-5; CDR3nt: TGTGCCAGCATTCTAGGGGAGACCCAGTACTTC; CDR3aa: CASILGETQYF
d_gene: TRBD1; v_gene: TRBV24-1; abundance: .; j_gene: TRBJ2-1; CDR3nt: TGTGCCACCAGTCTCGGGGGCTCCACAGGGGGATACAATGAGCAGTTCTTC; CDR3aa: CATSLGGSTGGYNEQFF
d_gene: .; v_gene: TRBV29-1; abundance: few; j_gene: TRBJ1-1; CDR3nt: TGCAGCGTTGCAGAGGGTGGGACTGAAGCTTTCTTT; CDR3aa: CSVAEGGTEAFF
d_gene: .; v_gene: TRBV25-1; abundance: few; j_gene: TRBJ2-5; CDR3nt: TGTGCCAGCAGTGAAGTACTACCCGTCTCCTTGGAGACCCAGTACTTC; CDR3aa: CASSEVLPVSLETQYF
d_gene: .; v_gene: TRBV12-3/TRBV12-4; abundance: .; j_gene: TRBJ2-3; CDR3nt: TGTGCCAGCAGTTTTGAGGGACCAGATACGCAGTATTTT; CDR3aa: CASSFEGPDTQYF
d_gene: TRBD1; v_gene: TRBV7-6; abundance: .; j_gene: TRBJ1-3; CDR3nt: TGTGCCAGCAGCTTAGGTGGCCTCGGACAGGAACCACTCTCTGGAAACACCATATATTTT; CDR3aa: CASSLGGLGQEPLSGNTIYF
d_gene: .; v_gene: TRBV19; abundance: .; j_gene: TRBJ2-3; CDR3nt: TGTGCCAGTAGTATAGCGTCAGCGGCTAGCACAGATACGCAGTATTTT; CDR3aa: CASSIASAASTDTQYF
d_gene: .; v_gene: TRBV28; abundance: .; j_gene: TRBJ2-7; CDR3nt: TGTGCCAGCAGTTTATACACAGGAGCTTACGAGCAGTACTTC; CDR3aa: CASSLYTGAYEQYF
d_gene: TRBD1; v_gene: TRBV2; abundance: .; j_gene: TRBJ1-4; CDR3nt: TGTGCCACAGGGACAGGGGCGGATGAAAAACTGTTTTTT; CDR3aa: CATGTGADEKLFF
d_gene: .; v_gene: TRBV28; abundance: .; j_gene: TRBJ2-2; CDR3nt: TGTGCCAGCACCAAGAGCACCGGGGAGCTGTTTTTT; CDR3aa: CASTKSTGELFF
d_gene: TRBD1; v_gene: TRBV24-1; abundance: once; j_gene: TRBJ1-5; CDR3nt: TGTGCCACCAGTGGTAGGGGGCCCACCGCCCAGCCCCAGCATTTT; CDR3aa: CATSGRGPTAQPQHF
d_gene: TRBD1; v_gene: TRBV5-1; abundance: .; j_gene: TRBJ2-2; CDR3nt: TGCGCCAGCAGCTGGACAGGGGACGGGGAGCTGTTTTTT; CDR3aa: CASSWTGDGELFF
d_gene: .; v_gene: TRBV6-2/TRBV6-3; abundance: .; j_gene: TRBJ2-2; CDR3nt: TGTGCCAGCAGTTACGGCCTAGTGCCCGGGGAGCTGTTTTTT; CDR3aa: CASSYGLVPGELFF
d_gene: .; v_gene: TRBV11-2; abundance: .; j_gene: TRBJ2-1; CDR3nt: TGTGCCAGCAGCTCCGACTACAATGAGCAGTTCTTC; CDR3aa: CASSSDYNEQFF
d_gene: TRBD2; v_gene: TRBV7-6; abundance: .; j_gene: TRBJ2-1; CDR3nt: TGTGCCAGCAGCCCACCACCTCCCTCTTGGAGCGGGAGCCAGCAGTTCTTC; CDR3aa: CASSPPPPSWSGSQQFF
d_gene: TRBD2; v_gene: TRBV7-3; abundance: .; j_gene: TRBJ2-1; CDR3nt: TGTGCCAGCAGCTGGATGGGACTAGCGGGGGGGCCTGTTGAGCAGTTCTTC; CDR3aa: CASSWMGLAGGPVEQFF